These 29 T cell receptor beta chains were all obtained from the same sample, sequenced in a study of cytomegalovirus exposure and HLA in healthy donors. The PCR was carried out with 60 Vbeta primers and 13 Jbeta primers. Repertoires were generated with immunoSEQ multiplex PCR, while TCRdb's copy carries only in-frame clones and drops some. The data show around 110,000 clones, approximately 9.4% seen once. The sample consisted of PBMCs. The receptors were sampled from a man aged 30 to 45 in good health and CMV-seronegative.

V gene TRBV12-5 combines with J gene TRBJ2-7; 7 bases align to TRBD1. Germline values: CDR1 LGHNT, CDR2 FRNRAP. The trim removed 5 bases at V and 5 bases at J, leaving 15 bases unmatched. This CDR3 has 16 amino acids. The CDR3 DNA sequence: TGTGCTAGTGGTCCCCGTGGCAGGGGGAATATAGACGAGCAGTACTTC. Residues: CASGPRGRGNIDEQYF.

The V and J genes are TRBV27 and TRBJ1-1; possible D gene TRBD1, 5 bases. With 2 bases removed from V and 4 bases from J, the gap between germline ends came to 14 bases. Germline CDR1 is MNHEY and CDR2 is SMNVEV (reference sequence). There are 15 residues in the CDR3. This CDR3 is CASSLRSRVVTEAFF. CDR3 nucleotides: TGTGCCAGCAGTTTAAGGTCCAGGGTAGTCACTGAAGCTTTCTTT.

The CDR3 nucleotides read TGTGCCAGCAGTCTTCAGGGGGCTTTGCGTCAGCCCCAGCATTTT. This translates into CASSLQGALRQPQHF. The V call is TRBV6-1, the J call TRBJ1-5; TRBD1 matches at 8 bases. The CDR3 length is 15 residues. CDR1 and CDR2 (germline): MNHNS, SASEGT. The V and J ends lost 5 bases and 6 bases, in that order; junction bases with no gene match: 9.

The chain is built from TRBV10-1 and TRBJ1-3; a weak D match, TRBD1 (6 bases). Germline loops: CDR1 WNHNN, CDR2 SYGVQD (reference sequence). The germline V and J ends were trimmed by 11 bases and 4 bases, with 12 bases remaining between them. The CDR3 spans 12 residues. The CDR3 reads CAAGAPGNTIYF. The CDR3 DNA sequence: TGCGCCGCGGGGGCCCCAGGAAACACCATATATTTT.

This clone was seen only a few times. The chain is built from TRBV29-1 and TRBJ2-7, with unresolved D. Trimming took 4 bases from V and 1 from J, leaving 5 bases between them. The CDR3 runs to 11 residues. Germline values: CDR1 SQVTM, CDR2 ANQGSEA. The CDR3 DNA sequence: TGCAGCGTTGGTTCTTCCTACGAGCAGTACTTC. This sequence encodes CSVGSSYEQYF.

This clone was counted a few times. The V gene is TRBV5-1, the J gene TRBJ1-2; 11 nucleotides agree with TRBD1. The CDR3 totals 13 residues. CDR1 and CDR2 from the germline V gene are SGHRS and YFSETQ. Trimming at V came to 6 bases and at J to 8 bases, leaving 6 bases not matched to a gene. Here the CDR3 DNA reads TGCGCCAGCACGGACAGGGGGCTCATGGGCTACACCTTC. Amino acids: CASTDRGLMGYTF. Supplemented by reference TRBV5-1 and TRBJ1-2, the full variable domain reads KAGVTQTPRYLIKTRGQQVTLSCSPISGHRSVSWYQQTPGQGLQFLFEYFSETQRNKGNFPGRFSGRQFSNSRSEMNVSTLELGDSALYLCASTDRGLMGYTFGSGTRLTVV.

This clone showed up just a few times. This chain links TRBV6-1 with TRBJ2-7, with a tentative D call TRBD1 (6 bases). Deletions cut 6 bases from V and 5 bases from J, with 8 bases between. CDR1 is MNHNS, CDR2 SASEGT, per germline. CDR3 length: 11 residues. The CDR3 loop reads CASRAGDEQYF. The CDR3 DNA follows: TGTGCCAGCAGGGCAGGGGACGAGCAGTACTTC.

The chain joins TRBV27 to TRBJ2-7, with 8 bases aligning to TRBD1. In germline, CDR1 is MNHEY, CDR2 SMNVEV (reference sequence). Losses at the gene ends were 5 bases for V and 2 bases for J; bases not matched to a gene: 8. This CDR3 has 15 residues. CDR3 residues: CASSPQGAQTYEQYF. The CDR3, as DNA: TGTGCCAGCAGTCCCCAGGGGGCGCAGACCTACGAGCAGTACTTC.

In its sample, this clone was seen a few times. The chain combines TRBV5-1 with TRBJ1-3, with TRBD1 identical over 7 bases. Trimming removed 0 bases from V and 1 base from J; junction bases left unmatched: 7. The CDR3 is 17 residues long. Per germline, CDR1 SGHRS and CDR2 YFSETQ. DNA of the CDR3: TGCGCCAGCAGCTTGGGGGACAGCCCGATTTCTGGAAACACCATATATTTT. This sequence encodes CASSLGDSPISGNTIYF.

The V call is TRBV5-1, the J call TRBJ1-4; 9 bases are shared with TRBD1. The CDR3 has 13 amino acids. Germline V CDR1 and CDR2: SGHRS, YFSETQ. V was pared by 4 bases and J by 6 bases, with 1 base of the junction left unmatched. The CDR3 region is CASSTGGDEKLFF. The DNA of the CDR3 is TGCGCCAGCAGCACAGGGGGCGATGAAAAACTGTTTTTT.

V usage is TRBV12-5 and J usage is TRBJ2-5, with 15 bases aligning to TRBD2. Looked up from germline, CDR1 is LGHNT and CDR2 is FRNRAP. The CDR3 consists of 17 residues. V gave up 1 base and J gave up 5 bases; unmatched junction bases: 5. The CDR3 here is CASGLGTSGGAGETQYF. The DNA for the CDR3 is TGTGCTAGTGGTTTGGGGACTAGCGGGGGGGCAGGGGAGACCCAGTACTTC.

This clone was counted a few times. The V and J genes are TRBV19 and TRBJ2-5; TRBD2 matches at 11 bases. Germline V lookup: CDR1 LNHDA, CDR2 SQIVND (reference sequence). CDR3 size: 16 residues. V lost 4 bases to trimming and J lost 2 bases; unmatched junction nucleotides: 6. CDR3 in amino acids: CASSRVAGGLQETQYF. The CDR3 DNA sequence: TGTGCCAGTAGTAGGGTAGCGGGGGGGCTACAAGAGACCCAGTACTTC.

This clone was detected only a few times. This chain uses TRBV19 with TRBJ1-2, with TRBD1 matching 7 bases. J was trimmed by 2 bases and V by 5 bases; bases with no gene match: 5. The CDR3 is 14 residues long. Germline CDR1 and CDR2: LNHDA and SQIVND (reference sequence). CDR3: CASSGQASNYGYTF. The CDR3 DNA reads TGTGCCAGTAGTGGACAGGCGTCAAACTATGGCTACACCTTC. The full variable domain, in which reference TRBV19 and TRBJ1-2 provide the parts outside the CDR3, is DGGITQSPKYLFRKEGQNVTLSCEQNLNHDAMYWYRQDPGQGLRLIYYSQIVNDFQKGDIAEGYSVSREKKESFPLTVTSAQKNPTAFYLCASSGQASNYGYTFGSGTRLTVV.

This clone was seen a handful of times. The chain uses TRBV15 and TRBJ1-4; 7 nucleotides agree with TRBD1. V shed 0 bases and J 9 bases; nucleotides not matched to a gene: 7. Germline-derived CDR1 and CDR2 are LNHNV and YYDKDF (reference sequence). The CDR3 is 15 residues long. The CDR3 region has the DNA TGTGCCACCAGCAGAGATTTAGGGGGCCCACAAAAACTGTTTTTT. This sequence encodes CATSRDLGGPQKLFF.

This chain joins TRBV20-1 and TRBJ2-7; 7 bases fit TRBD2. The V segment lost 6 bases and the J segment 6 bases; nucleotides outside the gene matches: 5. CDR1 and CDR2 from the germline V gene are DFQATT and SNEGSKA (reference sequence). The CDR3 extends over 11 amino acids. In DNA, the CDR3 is TGCAGTGCCTTTCGGGGGGTCGAGCAGTACTTC. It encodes CSAFRGVEQYF.

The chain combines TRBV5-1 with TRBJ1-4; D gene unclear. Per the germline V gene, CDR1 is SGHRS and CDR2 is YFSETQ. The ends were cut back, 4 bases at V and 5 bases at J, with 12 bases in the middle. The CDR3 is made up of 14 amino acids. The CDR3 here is CASSPGGLNEKLFF. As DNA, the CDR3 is TGCGCCAGCAGCCCGGGCGGGTTAAATGAAAAACTGTTTTTT.

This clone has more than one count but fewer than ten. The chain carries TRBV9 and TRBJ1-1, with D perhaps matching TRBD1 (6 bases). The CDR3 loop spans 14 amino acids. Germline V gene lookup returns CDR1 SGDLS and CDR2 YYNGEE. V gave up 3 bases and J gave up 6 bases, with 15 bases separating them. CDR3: CASSGGGLISEAFF. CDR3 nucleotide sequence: TGTGCCAGCAGCGGCGGGGGGCTAATATCTGAAGCTTTCTTT.

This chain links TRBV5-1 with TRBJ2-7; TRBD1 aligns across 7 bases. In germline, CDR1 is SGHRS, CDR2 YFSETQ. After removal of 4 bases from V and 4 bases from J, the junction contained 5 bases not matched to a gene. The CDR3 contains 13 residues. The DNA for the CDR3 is TGCGCCAGCAGCCCTGGGACAGCGTACGAGCAGTACTTC. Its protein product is CASSPGTAYEQYF.

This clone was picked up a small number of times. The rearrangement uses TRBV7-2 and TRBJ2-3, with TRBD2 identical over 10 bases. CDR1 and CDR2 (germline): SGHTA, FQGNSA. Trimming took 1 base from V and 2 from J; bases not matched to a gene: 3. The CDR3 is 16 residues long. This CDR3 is CASSLGLAGDTDTQYF. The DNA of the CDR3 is TGTGCCAGCAGCTTAGGCCTAGCGGGGGACACAGATACGCAGTATTTT. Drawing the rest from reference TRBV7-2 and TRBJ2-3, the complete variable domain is GAGVSQSPSNKVTEKGKDVELRCDPISGHTALYWYRQSLGQGLEFLIYFQGNSAPDKSGLPSDRFSAERTGGSVSTLTIQRTQQEDSAVYLCASSLGLAGDTDTQYFGPGTRLTVL.

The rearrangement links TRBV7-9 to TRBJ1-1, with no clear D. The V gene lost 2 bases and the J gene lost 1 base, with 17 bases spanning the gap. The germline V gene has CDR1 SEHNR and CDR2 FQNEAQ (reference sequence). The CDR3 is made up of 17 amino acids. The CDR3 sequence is CASSLFASLRGNTEAFF. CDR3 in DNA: TGTGCCAGCAGCTTATTTGCTAGCTTACGGGGGAACACTGAAGCTTTCTTT.

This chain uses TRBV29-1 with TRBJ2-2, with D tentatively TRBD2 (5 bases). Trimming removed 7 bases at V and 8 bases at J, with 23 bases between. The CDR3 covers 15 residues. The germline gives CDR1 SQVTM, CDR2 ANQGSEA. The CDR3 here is CSATHRGPGLGELFF. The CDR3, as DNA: TGCAGCGCAACCCACCGGGGTCCCGGGCTGGGGGAGCTGTTTTTT.

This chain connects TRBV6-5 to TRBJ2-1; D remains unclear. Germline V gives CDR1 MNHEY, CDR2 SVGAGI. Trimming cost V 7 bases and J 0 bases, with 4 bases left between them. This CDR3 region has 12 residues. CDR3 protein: CASTSSYNEQFF. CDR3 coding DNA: TGTGCCAGCACTTCCTCCTACAATGAGCAGTTCTTC.

The CDR3 spells CASSESASGSLLHEQFF. The CDR3 nucleotides read TGTGCCAGCAGTGAATCGGCTAGCGGGAGCCTTCTCCATGAGCAGTTCTTC. The chain uses TRBV25-1 and TRBJ2-1; 10 bases are shared with TRBD2. V was clipped by 1 base and J by 8 bases; unmatched bases: 11. The CDR3 covers 17 residues. Germline V gives CDR1 MGHDK, CDR2 SYGVNS.

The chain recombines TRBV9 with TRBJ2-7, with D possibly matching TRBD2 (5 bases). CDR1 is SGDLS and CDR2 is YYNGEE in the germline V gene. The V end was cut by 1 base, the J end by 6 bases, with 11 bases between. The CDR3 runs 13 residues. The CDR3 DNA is TGTGCCAGCAGCGTAATATGGGAGACCGAGCAGTACTTC. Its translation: CASSVIWETEQYF.

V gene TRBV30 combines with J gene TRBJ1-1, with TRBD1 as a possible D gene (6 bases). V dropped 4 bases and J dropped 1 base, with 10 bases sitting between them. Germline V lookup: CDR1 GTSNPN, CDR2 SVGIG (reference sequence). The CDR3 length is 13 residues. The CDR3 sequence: CAWNQGSNTEAFF. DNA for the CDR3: TGTGCCTGGAATCAGGGGTCGAACACTGAAGCTTTCTTT.

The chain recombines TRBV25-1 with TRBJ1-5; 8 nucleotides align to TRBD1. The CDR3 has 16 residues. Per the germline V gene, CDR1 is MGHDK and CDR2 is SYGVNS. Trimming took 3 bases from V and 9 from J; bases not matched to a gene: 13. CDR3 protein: CASSDPNWTGPGPQHF. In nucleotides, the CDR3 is TGTGCCAGCAGTGACCCAAATTGGACAGGGCCAGGGCCCCAGCATTTT.

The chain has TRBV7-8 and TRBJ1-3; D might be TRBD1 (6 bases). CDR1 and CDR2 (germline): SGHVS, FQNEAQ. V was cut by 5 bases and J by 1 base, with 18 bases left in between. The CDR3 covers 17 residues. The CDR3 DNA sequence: TGTGCCAGCAGCCAAGATGCAGGGGCTGTATCTGGAAACACCATATATTTT. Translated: CASSQDAGAVSGNTIYF. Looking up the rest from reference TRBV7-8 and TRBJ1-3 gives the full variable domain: GAGVSQSPRYKVAKRGQDVALRCDPISGHVSLFWYQQALGQGPEFLTYFQNEAQLDKSGLPSDRFFAERPEGSVSTLKIQRTQQEDSAVYLCASSQDAGAVSGNTIYFGEGSWLTVV.

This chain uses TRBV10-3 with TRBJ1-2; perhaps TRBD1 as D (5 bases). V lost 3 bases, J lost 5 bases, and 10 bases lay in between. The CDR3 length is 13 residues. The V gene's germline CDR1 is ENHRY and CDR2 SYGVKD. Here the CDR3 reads CAISDPGGYGYTF. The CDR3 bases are TGTGCCATCAGTGACCCCGGGGGGTATGGCTACACCTTC.

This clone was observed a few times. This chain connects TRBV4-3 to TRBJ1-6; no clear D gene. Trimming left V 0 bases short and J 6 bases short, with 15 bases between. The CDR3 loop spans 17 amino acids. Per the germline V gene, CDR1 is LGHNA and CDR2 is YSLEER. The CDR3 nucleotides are TGCGCCAGCAGCCAAGAGGCGACGGGTGTCCGTAATTCACCCCTCCACTTT. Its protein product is CASSQEATGVRNSPLHF.